This is a list of T cell receptor beta chains from one sample in a study of blood T cell repertoires in COVID-19. Method: immunoSEQ multiplex PCR; TCRdb's copy keeps in-frame clones and lacks some. The sample holds a few hundred thousand clones, approximately 80% seen once. The specimen was PBMCs or T cells enriched from blood (not recorded which). The origin of the receptors is a middle-aged man who had been exposed to COVID-19. Each CDR3 is given with its conserved first and last residue. The D gene is left open where the match is weak. Only some rows state a clone size, as once, few, many or a class for expanded clones.

j_gene	v_gene	abundance	d_gene	CDR3aa	CDR3nt
TRBJ2-1	TRBV19	NA	TRBD2	CASSKASGYNEQFF	TGTGCCAGTAGTAAGGCTAGCGGATACAATGAGCAGTTCTTC
TRBJ1-2	TRBV3-1/TRBV3-2	once	NA	CAAGAARGYGYTF	TGTGCCGCGGGGGCAGCCCGGGGTTATGGCTACACCTTC
TRBJ2-7	TRBV30	many	NA	CAWSNGGEQYF	TGTGCCTGGAGTAACGGGGGTGAGCAGTACTTC
TRBJ2-1	TRBV2	NA	TRBD2	CASSEASGSFNEQFF	TGTGCCAGCAGTGAAGCCAGCGGGAGTTTTAATGAGCAGTTCTTC
TRBJ1-2	TRBV27	few	NA	CASSLHPGQNGYTF	TGTGCCAGCAGTTTACACCCCGGACAAAATGGCTACACCTTC
TRBJ1-5	TRBV24-1	few	NA	CATSDQDQPQHF	TGTGCCACCAGTGACCAGGATCAGCCCCAGCATTTT
TRBJ1-6	TRBV9	once	NA	CASSVRSGENSPLHF	TGTGCCAGCAGCGTAAGGTCCGGGGAAAATTCACCCCTCCACTTT
TRBJ2-5	TRBV6-6	NA	NA	CASGGSSFGETQYF	TGTGCCAGCGGGGGGAGTAGCTTTGGGGAGACCCAGTACTTC
TRBJ2-1	TRBV7-6	NA	TRBD2	CASSFTSGRREQFF	TGTGCCAGCAGCTTTACTAGCGGGAGGCGGGAGCAGTTCTTC
TRBJ2-1	TRBV5-4	NA	NA	CASSLGEGGLDEQFF	TGTGCCAGCAGCTTGGGCGAGGGAGGCCTGGATGAGCAGTTCTTC
TRBJ1-1	TRBV28	NA	TRBD1	CASRNGGQGAEAFF	TGTGCCAGCCGTAACGGGGGACAGGGGGCTGAAGCTTTCTTT
TRBJ2-7	TRBV11-2	NA	NA	CASSRILMSEQYF	TGTGCCAGCAGCAGGATACTAATGAGCGAGCAGTACTTC
TRBJ1-6	TRBV18	NA	NA	CASSIPQGSYNSPLHF	TGTGCCAGCTCAATCCCTCAGGGCTCCTATAATTCACCCCTCCACTTT
TRBJ2-2	TRBV5-1	once	TRBD2	CASTHGLAGVGTGELFF	TGCGCCAGCACCCACGGGTTAGCGGGAGTGGGTACCGGGGAGCTGTTTTTT
TRBJ2-1	TRBV7-9	NA	TRBD2	CASSSSGRAGFINEQFF	TGTGCCAGCAGCTCTAGCGGGAGGGCCGGTTTTATTAATGAGCAGTTCTTC
TRBJ1-6	TRBV5-1	NA	TRBD1	CASRHNMGQGQAPLHF	TGCGCCAGCAGACACAACATGGGACAGGGCCAGGCACCCCTCCACTTT
TRBJ2-7	TRBV19	NA	NA	CASSIGPRSDSYEQYF	TGTGCCAGTAGTATTGGCCCGCGGTCGGATTCCTACGAGCAGTACTTC
TRBJ1-4	TRBV5-4	NA	NA	CASSLARTGDEKLFF	TGTGCCAGCAGCTTGGCCCGGACCGGGGATGAAAAACTGTTTTTT
TRBJ1-2	TRBV5-4	NA	TRBD1	CASSLGQGVYGYTF	TGTGCCAGCAGCCTGGGACAGGGAGTATATGGCTACACCTTC
TRBJ1-1	TRBV18	few	TRBD1	CASSPSIFRQGVGAFF	TGTGCCAGCTCACCAAGTATTTTCCGACAGGGGGTTGGAGCTTTCTTT
TRBJ1-4	TRBV15	NA	NA	CATSRGRVSEKLFF	TGTGCCACCAGCAGAGGGAGGGTGAGTGAAAAACTGTTTTTT
TRBJ2-3	TRBV12-5	NA	NA	CASGLRGSWTDTQYF	TGTGCTAGTGGTTTGAGAGGGAGCTGGACAGATACGCAGTATTTT